This record covers a single T cell receptor (beta chain). Its specific antigen is unknown. No much larger clonotype is one base removed from it; base qualities were not supplied. Participants in the prospective study were enrolled through a virtual design, were aged about 18 to 100 years, and lived in 24 United States geographic areas. Cohort assignment in the prospective study relied on participant-reported clinical history from a screening survey and a study questionnaire. Recovered participants in ImmuneRACE Cohort 3 were defined by two consecutive negative NP/OP PCR tests, clearance by a healthcare professional, or resolution of symptoms. In the prospective study, mobile phlebotomists collected whole blood, serum and a nasopharyngeal or oropharyngeal swab from each participant. Additional blood draws and questionnaires over an approximately two-month period could optionally be provided by prospective study participants. Before DNA extraction, prospective study blood samples were shipped either frozen or at room temperature.

This sample is drawn from a study of blood T cell repertoires in COVID-19 (dated by TCRdb to the early 2020s). Background for the entire study: Samples from collaborators originated in the United States, Italy and Spain and spanned both the acute and convalescent phases of COVID-19. The repertoires were made available in a free public database intended to serve as a resource for research on the immune response to SARS-CoV-2. Subjects who had been exposed to COVID-19, were actively infected with it, or had recovered from it provided the deeply sampled blood TCRbeta repertoires that made up the dataset. A de-identified subject ID, COVID-19 status, age in years and sex were almost always included in the sample metadata. Where HLA class I and class II types were available, the types were taken from metadata supplied by the sample provider, not from assay-based typing. The prospective study material was composed of cDNA or gDNA derived from T cells, B-cell-depleted T cells, or PBMCs. Samples came from the ongoing ImmuneRACE study (first 160 participants) plus 1,254 subjects from 6 global collaborators. Points the paper makes about the study in general: The quantity of clinical and demographic metadata differed by source and by participant and was supplied without curation.

TCRbeta CDR3 regions were amplified from genomic DNA by means of the immunoSEQ Assay, a bias-controlled multiplex PCR. In the paper's pipeline: The number of nucleated cells in each sample was estimated by amplification of reference gene primers within the assay. Sequence reads were collapsed and filtered to measure the absolute abundance of every unique TCRbeta CDR3 rearrangement. Productive Simpson clonality was computed per sample as the square root of Simpson's diversity index over productive rearrangements. This is the immuneACCESS table as TCRdb keeps it, with only in-frame sequences that have V and J called. A part of the clones is gone; compared with another copy, unresolved V genes explain less than half, and the rest is unexplained. V and J calls and clone size are as listed in that table; D and trimming were resolved from the DNA. The sample data list some 290,000 clones, and roughly nine tenths of these were observed just once. The ten top clones hold roughly a tenth of the sample.

Via the germline V gene, CDR1 is MGHDK and CDR2 SYGVNS. The CDR3 spans 13 residues, from the cysteine through the phenylalanine. Just CDR3 DNA is preserved here, 39 bases in frame from base 1. V sheds 6 bases and J sheds 7 bases, leaving 15 bases between their ends. The clonotype comes from a woman in her thirties who had recovered from COVID-19. This chain is built from TRBV25-1 and TRBJ1-1; TRBD1 might be the D gene, on 6 matching bases. The sequenced sample was PBMCs or T cells enriched from blood (not recorded which). The CDR3 protein sequence reads: CASSQQGQVEAFF. The DNA reads TGTGCCAGCAGCCAACAGGGTCAAGTTGAAGCTTTCTTT.